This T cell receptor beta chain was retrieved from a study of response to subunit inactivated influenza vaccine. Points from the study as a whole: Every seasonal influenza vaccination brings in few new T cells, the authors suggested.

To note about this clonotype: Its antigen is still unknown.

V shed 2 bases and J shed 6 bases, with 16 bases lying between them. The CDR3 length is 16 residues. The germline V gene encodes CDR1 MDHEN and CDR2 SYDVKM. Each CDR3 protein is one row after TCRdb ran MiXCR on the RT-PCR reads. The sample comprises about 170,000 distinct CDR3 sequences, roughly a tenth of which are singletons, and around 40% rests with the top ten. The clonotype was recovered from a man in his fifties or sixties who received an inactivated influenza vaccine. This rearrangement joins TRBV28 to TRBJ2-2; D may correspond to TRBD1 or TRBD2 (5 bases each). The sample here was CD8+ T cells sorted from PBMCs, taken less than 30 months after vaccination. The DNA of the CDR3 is TGTGCCAGCAGTTTAGGGGGAGAAGGTGAAGCCGGGGAGCTGTTTTTT. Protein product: CASSLGGEGEAGELFF.